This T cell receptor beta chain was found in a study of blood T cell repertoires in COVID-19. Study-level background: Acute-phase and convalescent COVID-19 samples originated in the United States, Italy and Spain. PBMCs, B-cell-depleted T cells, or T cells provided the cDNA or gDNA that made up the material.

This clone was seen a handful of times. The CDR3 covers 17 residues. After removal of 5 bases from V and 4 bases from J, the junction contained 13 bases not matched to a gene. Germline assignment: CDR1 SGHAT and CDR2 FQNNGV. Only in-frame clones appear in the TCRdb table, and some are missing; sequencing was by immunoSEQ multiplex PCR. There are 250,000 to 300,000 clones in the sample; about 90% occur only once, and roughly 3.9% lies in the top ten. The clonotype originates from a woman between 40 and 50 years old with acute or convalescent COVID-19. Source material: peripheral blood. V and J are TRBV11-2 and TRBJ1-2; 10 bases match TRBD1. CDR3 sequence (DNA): TGTGCCAGCAGCGTGAGGCCGGGACAGGGGATGGGCTATGGCTACACCTTC. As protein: CASSVRPGQGMGYGYTF.